This T cell receptor beta chain was captured in a study of immune cell composition in non-small cell lung cancer. Study in general: Most cases were lung adenocarcinoma or squamous cell carcinoma.

The normal lung sample lay at least 3 cm, and maximally far, from the tumour. Produced via immunoSEQ multiplex PCR; TCRdb's table is partial and in-frame only. The sample gives 5,000 to 5,500 clones, over 75% of which show up once; roughly 5.9% is in the top ten. This receptor was obtained from a human donor with non-small cell lung cancer. Some clones in this sample may be carry-over from other donors' samples. The source material was non-adjacent lung tissue.

CDR3 protein: CSVIGQGGDEKLFF. CDR3 nucleotides: TGCAGCGTCATAGGACAGGGGGGGGACGAAAAACTGTTTTTT. The chain joins TRBV29-1 to TRBJ1-4; TRBD1 agrees at 10 bases. Germline V gene data show CDR1 as SQVTM and CDR2 as ANQGSEA. The J segment lost 8 bases and the V segment lost 6 bases, leaving 9 bases of the junction unmatched. The CDR3 consists of 14 residues.